These 14 T cell receptor beta chains originate from one sample sequenced in a study of cytomegalovirus exposure and HLA in healthy donors. 60 Vbeta and 13 Jbeta primers were used in PCR. Using immunoSEQ multiplex PCR, the repertoire was profiled, and TCRdb retains in-frame clones only, with some absent. The top ten clones hold nearly 8.5% of a sample with roughly 120,000 clones, around 70% of them seen once. Sequenced input: PBMCs. The receptors were gathered from a woman aged 40 to 50 in good health and CMV-seropositive.

The chain uses TRBV7-2 and TRBJ2-7; the D gene is possibly TRBD2 (5 bases). This CDR3 is built from 16 residues. V lost 1 base to trimming and J lost 2 bases, with 15 bases between them. Germline V lookup: CDR1 SGHTA, CDR2 FQGNSA. Here the CDR3 reads CASSLGTANLPYEQYF. Written as DNA, the CDR3 is TGTGCCAGCAGCTTAGGGACTGCCAACCTTCCCTACGAGCAGTACTTC. Full variable domain (missing parts from reference TRBV7-2 and TRBJ2-7): GAGVSQSPSNKVTEKGKDVELRCDPISGHTALYWYRQSLGQGLEFLIYFQGNSAPDKSGLPSDRFSAERTGGSVSTLTIQRTQQEDSAVYLCASSLGTANLPYEQYFGPGTRLTVT.

There are a few counts of this clone. The CDR3 here is CASSEALVQGEGQPQHF. The CDR3 bases are TGTGCCAGCAGTGAAGCCCTGGTACAGGGGGAGGGTCAGCCCCAGCATTTT. The chain couples TRBV6-1 to TRBJ1-5; 8 positions match TRBD1. Germline values: CDR1 MNHNS, CDR2 SASEGT. The CDR3 extends over 17 amino acids. Losses at the gene ends were 0 bases for V and 6 bases for J; bases not matched to a gene: 10.

The chain has TRBV7-9 and TRBJ2-7, with TRBD2 identical over 9 bases. CDR3 length: 14 residues. The germline gives CDR1 SEHNR, CDR2 FQNEAQ (reference sequence). After removal of 3 bases from V and 2 bases from J, the junction contained 2 bases not matched to a gene. The DNA of the CDR3 is TGTGCCAGCAGCTTTAGCGGGAGACCCTACGAGCAGTACTTC. It codes for CASSFSGRPYEQYF.

This clone was seen a single time. This chain joins TRBV5-5 and TRBJ1-6; D is perhaps TRBD1 (5 bases). The CDR3 loop spans 15 amino acids. CDR1 and CDR2 (germline): SGHKS, YYEKEE (reference sequence). V lost 5 bases, J lost 0 bases, and 9 bases lay in between. The CDR3 is CASSQGSSYNSPLHF. The CDR3 region has the DNA TGTGCCAGCAGTCAGGGTAGCTCCTATAATTCACCCCTCCACTTT. The full variable domain, with the rest looked up from reference TRBV5-5 and TRBJ1-6, is DAGVTQSPTHLIKTRGQQVTLRCSPISGHKSVSWYQQVLGQGPQFIFQYYEKEERGRGNFPDRFSARQFPNYSSELNVNALLLGDSALYLCASSQGSSYNSPLHFGNGTRLTVT.

The CDR3 protein is CASAGTFNTGELFF. Written as DNA, the CDR3 is TGTGCCAGCGCCGGGACATTCAACACCGGGGAGCTGTTTTTT. The rearrangement uses TRBV27 and TRBJ2-2, with D possibly TRBD1 on 6 matching bases. The CDR3 is 14 amino acids. Trimming shortened V by 8 bases and J by 2 bases, and 12 bases separated the two germline ends. Germline V gene sequence: CDR1 MNHEY, CDR2 SMNVEV (reference sequence).

V usage is TRBV7-9 and J usage is TRBJ2-4, with a possible D match to TRBD2 (7 bases). CDR1 and CDR2 (germline): SEHNR, FQNEAQ (reference sequence). V lost 4 bases, J lost 6 bases, and 13 bases lay in between. This CDR3 spans 14 amino acids. CDR3 sequence (DNA): TGTGCCAGCAGCTCAAAGGGGGGGGGAAACATTCAGTACTTC. It specifies CASSSKGGGNIQYF.

V gene TRBV6-5 combines with J gene TRBJ1-2, with D perhaps TRBD1 (5 bases). The CDR3 covers 11 residues. Germline CDR1 reads MNHEY; CDR2 reads SVGAGI. V lost 10 bases, J lost 2 bases, and 8 bases lay in between. The CDR3 DNA reads TGTGCCACGGGACTAAACTATGGCTACACCTTC. It encodes CATGLNYGYTF.

The table lists this clone with a count of one. This sequence joins TRBV19 and TRBJ2-5, with D possibly being TRBD2 (5 bases). The CDR3 totals 15 residues. The V and J ends lost 0 bases and 6 bases respectively, with 14 bases between them. Germline values: CDR1 LNHDA, CDR2 SQIVND (reference sequence). CDR3 in amino acids: CASSIDLAEVKTQYF. The CDR3 DNA reads TGTGCCAGTAGTATAGATCTAGCCGAGGTTAAGACCCAGTACTTC.

The V gene is TRBV5-1, the J gene TRBJ1-2; 10 bases match TRBD1. The CDR3 sequence is 15 residues long. Looked up from germline, CDR1 is SGHRS and CDR2 is YFSETQ. The junction had 4 bases not matched to a gene; V was cut back by 1 base and J by 4 bases. CDR3 nucleotides: TGCGCCAGCAGCTTGTCGGGACAGGGGACCTATGGCTACACCTTC. The encoded protein is CASSLSGQGTYGYTF.

The chain has TRBV2 and TRBJ2-1, with 15 bases that match TRBD2. The CDR3 extends over 15 amino acids. J was trimmed by 8 bases and V by 5 bases; bases with no gene match: 4. CDR1 is SNHLY, CDR2 FYNNEI, per germline. The CDR3 DNA follows: TGTGCCAGCAGTAGGACTAGCGGGGGGGGTGATGAGCAGTTCTTC. This translates into CASSRTSGGGDEQFF.

The V and J genes are TRBV15 and TRBJ2-1, with D possibly matching TRBD2 (5 bases). V was pared by 0 bases and J by 10 bases, with 16 bases between. The CDR3 has 15 amino acids. CDR1 is LNHNV, CDR2 YYDKDF, per germline (reference sequence). CDR3 loop: CATSRDREGLNEQFF. In DNA form, the CDR3 reads TGTGCCACCAGCAGAGATCGTGAGGGTCTTAACGAGCAGTTCTTC.

The chain recombines TRBV7-2 with TRBJ1-2; 9 nucleotides match TRBD1. From germline, CDR1 is SGHTA and CDR2 FQGNSA. This CDR3 is 17 amino acids long. V was clipped by 5 bases and J by 6 bases; unmatched bases: 16. This CDR3 reads CASSLGVPGQGTDGYTF. For the CDR3, the DNA is TGTGCCAGCAGCCTAGGGGTCCCGGGACAGGGAACGGATGGCTACACCTTC.

The rearrangement links TRBV6-5 to TRBJ1-5, with D unresolved. Trimming took off 4 bases at V and 3 bases at J, with 10 bases between the two ends. From germline, CDR1 is MNHEY and CDR2 SVGAGI. The CDR3 is 14 residues long. The CDR3 protein is CASSLGRNNQPQHF. CDR3 nucleotides: TGTGCCAGCAGTTTAGGGAGGAACAATCAGCCCCAGCATTTT.

The chain couples TRBV7-3 to TRBJ1-1; no clear D gene. The CDR3 contains 13 residues. Germline V lookup: CDR1 SGHTA, CDR2 FQGTGA. V was cut by 1 base and J by 5 bases, with 8 bases left in between. CDR3: CASSLRQRTEAFF. The CDR3 region has the DNA TGTGCCAGCAGCTTAAGGCAGCGGACTGAAGCTTTCTTT.